The 9 T cell receptor beta chains below were found in one sample sequenced in a study of blood T cell repertoires in COVID-19. Clones were read by immunoSEQ multiplex PCR, and TCRdb kept only the in-frame ones, dropping some. This table has 150,000 to 200,000 clones, 80% to 95% appearing once. Sequenced sample: peripheral blood. The receptor set was obtained from a man aged 30 to 45 with COVID-19, enrolled during active disease.

V gene TRBV7-3 combines with J gene TRBJ1-6; 7 bases fit TRBD1. Germline assignment: CDR1 SGHTA and CDR2 FQGTGA. V dropped 8 bases and J dropped 6; count of bases not matched to a gene: 4. The CDR3 length is 13 residues. CDR3: CASGTGVNSPLHF. As DNA, the CDR3 is TGTGCCAGCGGTACAGGGGTTAATTCACCCCTCCACTTT. The full variable domain, with the rest looked up from reference TRBV7-3 and TRBJ1-6, is GAGVSQTPSNKVTEKGKYVELRCDPISGHTALYWYRQSLGQGPEFLIYFQGTGAADDSGLPNDRFFAVRPEGSVSTLKIQRTERGDSAVYLCASGTGVNSPLHFGNGTRLTVT.

The chain carries TRBV7-2 and TRBJ2-7, with 10 bases aligning to TRBD2. The CDR3 runs to 17 residues. Germline assignment: CDR1 SGHTA and CDR2 FQGNSA. The junction had 8 bases not matched to a gene; V was cut back by 1 base and J by 2 bases. DNA of the CDR3: TGTGCCAGCAGCTTAGATCGGCTAGCGGGAGTAACCTACGAGCAGTACTTC. It specifies CASSLDRLAGVTYEQYF.

The V gene is TRBV6-1, the J gene TRBJ1-2; D gene unclear. Trimming stripped 2 bases from V and 3 bases from J, with 7 bases between. This CDR3 spans 13 amino acids. Germline CDR1 is MNHNS and CDR2 is SASEGT. CDR3 sequence reads: CASSERGHYGYTF. The CDR3 nucleotides are TGTGCCAGCAGTGAACGCGGCCACTATGGCTACACCTTC.

The gene calls are TRBV6-2 or TRBV6-3 and TRBJ2-3, with D possibly TRBD1 on 6 matching bases. V was clipped by 6 bases and J by 7 bases, with 20 bases between them. The CDR3 consists of 15 residues. Germline CDR1 reads MNHEY; CDR2 reads SVGEGT. The DNA of the CDR3 is TGTGCCAGCAGCAACATCCAAACAGGGTCCCATACGCAGTATTTT. This gives the protein CASSNIQTGSHTQYF.

In DNA, the CDR3 is TGTGCCAGTAGCCCTAAGGGGCGACAGGGATCCAACTATGGCTACACCTTC. It specifies CASSPKGRQGSNYGYTF. The chain is built from TRBV19 and TRBJ1-2, with 7 nucleotides matching TRBD1. The CDR3 is made up of 17 amino acids. Unmatched junction bases numbered 15, after V lost 6 bases and J lost 2 bases. CDR1 and CDR2 (germline): LNHDA, SQIVND (reference sequence).

In its sample, this clone was seen once. V is TRBV6-2 or TRBV6-3 and J is TRBJ2-5, with D possibly being TRBD2 (6 bases). The germline V gene encodes CDR1 MNHEY and CDR2 SVGEGT. This CDR3 has 15 amino acids. Trimming cost V 7 bases and J 2 bases, with 17 bases left between them. As DNA, the CDR3 is TGTGCCAGCACTTATACCGGGGGTCGACAAGAGACCCAGTACTTC. Translated: CASTYTGGRQETQYF.

The rearrangement uses TRBV9 and TRBJ2-6; no reliable D call. This CDR3 has 15 amino acids. The germline V gene has CDR1 SGDLS and CDR2 YYNGEE. Trimming left V 0 bases short and J 2 bases short, with 6 bases between. The CDR3 spells CASSVVPTGANVLTF. CDR3 coding DNA: TGTGCCAGCAGCGTAGTTCCCACTGGGGCCAACGTCCTGACTTTC.

The chain combines TRBV4-3 with TRBJ1-2; 8 bases agree with TRBD1. The trim removed 2 bases at V and 4 bases at J, leaving 9 bases unmatched. The length of the CDR3 is 16 residues. Per germline, CDR1 LGHNA and CDR2 YSLEER. This CDR3 is CASSQTSLTGAYGYTF. The CDR3 DNA sequence: TGCGCCAGCAGCCAAACAAGCTTGACAGGGGCCTATGGCTACACCTTC.

The rearrangement joins TRBV29-1 to TRBJ2-2, with 16 bases identical to TRBD2. Looked up from germline, CDR1 is SQVTM and CDR2 is ANQGSEA. With V trimmed by 7 bases and J by 4 bases, 6 bases remained unmatched. The CDR3 sequence is 16 residues long. CDR3 bases: TGCAGCGCCCAGGGACTAGCGGGAGGGGGCACCGGGGAGCTGTTTTTT. Translating it yields CSAQGLAGGGTGELFF.